These 27 T cell receptor beta chains originate from one sample sequenced in a study of blood T cell repertoires in COVID-19. Assay used: immunoSEQ multiplex PCR; TCRdb lists only in-frame clones, some missing. Altogether 250,000 to 300,000 clones are present, approximately 83% being singletons, with the ten largest covering around 1.8%. Input material: PBMCs or T cells enriched from blood (not recorded which). These receptors were collected from a woman aged 50 to 60 who had recovered from COVID-19.

The V call is TRBV27, the J call TRBJ2-1; 10 bases are shared with TRBD2. The CDR3 is 13 residues long. With 4 bases clipped from V and 8 bases from J, the junction kept 2 bases outside the gene matches. Germline CDR1 reads MNHEY; CDR2 reads SMNVEV (reference sequence). For the CDR3, the DNA is TGTGCCAGCAGTTGGACTAGCGGTCATGAGCAGTTCTTC. As protein: CASSWTSGHEQFF.

A word on this clone: This sample includes further DNA sequences coding for the same CDR3. V usage is TRBV19 and J usage is TRBJ1-1; D is perhaps TRBD1 (6 bases). CDR1 is LNHDA, CDR2 SQIVND, per germline (reference sequence). With 6 bases removed from V and 3 bases from J, the gap between germline ends came to 14 bases. This CDR3 has 14 residues. This CDR3 is CASSMDRGHTEAFF. The CDR3, as DNA: TGTGCCAGTAGCATGGACAGAGGCCACACTGAAGCTTTCTTT.

The chain joins TRBV21-1 to TRBJ2-1; TRBD2 is the table's D call and was not checked against the DNA. TRBV21-1 is deemed a pseudogene. This CDR3 is 15 amino acids long. CDR3 nucleotides: TGTGCCAGCAGCAAAGACGCGCGGGAGGGCCTTAAGCAGTTCTTC. This translates into CASSKDAREGLKQFF.

This chain joins TRBV10-3 and TRBJ2-7; 7 bases line up with TRBD2. J gave up 5 bases and V 0 bases, and 7 bases lay outside the gene matches. CDR1 is ENHRY, CDR2 SYGVKD, per germline. The length of the CDR3 is 15 residues. CDR3 in amino acids: CAISESAGEPDEQYF. In DNA form, the CDR3 reads TGTGCCATCAGTGAGTCTGCGGGAGAACCAGACGAGCAGTACTTC.

This sequence joins TRBV18 and TRBJ1-5; D may be TRBD1 (5 bases). This CDR3 contains 16 residues. V lost 1 base, J lost 1 base, and 11 bases lay in between. Per the germline V gene, CDR1 is KGHSH and CDR2 is LQKENI. The CDR3 bases are TGTGCCAGCTCACCACTTGATCAGGGCAGCAATCAGCCCCAGCATTTT. It specifies CASSPLDQGSNQPQHF.

This clone was observed a single time. The V and J genes are TRBV28 and TRBJ1-6; no reliable D call. Per the germline V gene, CDR1 is MDHEN and CDR2 is SYDVKM. The CDR3 is 19 residues long. Between the trimmed V and J ends, which lost 4 bases and 0 bases, there was a span of 19 bases. As DNA, the CDR3 is TGTGCCAGCAGTTCTACCCGAGTGAGATTAAGCTCCTATAATTCACCCCTCCACTTT. It yields the protein CASSSTRVRLSSYNSPLHF. Drawing the rest from reference TRBV28 and TRBJ1-6, the complete variable domain is DVKVTQSSRYLVKRTGEKVFLECVQDMDHENMFWYRQDPGLGLRLIYFSYDVKMKEKGDIPEGYSVSREKKERFSLILESASTNQTSMYLCASSSTRVRLSSYNSPLHFGNGTRLTVT.

The V call is TRBV19, the J call TRBJ2-1; 12 positions agree with TRBD2. Germline V gives CDR1 LNHDA, CDR2 SQIVND (reference sequence). Trimming at V came to 6 bases and at J to 6 bases, leaving 6 bases not matched to a gene. This CDR3 region has 15 residues. In nucleotides, the CDR3 is TGTGCCAGTAGGGAGGGACTAGCGGGTCTCAATGAGCAGTTCTTC. Translating it yields CASREGLAGLNEQFF.

The rearrangement uses TRBV20-1 and TRBJ2-3, with 7 nucleotides matching TRBD2. The CDR3 contains 16 residues. Trimming cost V 3 bases and J 1 base; bases outside gene matches: 10. Per germline, CDR1 DFQATT and CDR2 SNEGSKA (reference sequence). The CDR3 loop is CSASPPASGRTDTQYF. In DNA, the CDR3 is TGCAGTGCTAGTCCTCCCGCTAGCGGTCGCACAGATACGCAGTATTTT.

The chain employs TRBV3-1 (or the pseudogene TRBV3-2) and TRBJ2-1; perhaps TRBD2 as D (5 bases). Deletions cut 1 base from V and 8 bases from J, with 15 bases between. CDR3 length equals 15 residues. The germline gives CDR1 LGHDT, CDR2 YNNKEL (reference sequence). In DNA form, the CDR3 reads TGTGCCAGCAGCCAAGTTGGCCTCCTGAGGGATGAGCAGTTCTTC. Translated, it gives CASSQVGLLRDEQFF.

The gene calls are TRBV12-3 or TRBV12-4 and TRBJ1-2, with no clear D. The CDR3 totals 13 residues. V was pared by 2 bases and J by 1 base, with 5 bases between. The CDR3 sequence is CASSLSGNYGYTF. The CDR3 DNA follows: TGTGCCAGCAGTTTATCGGGTAACTATGGCTACACCTTC.

This chain uses TRBV6-1 with TRBJ2-1, with TRBD2 matching 7 bases. V lost 2 bases, J lost 3 bases, and 4 bases stayed unmatched. The CDR3 loop spans 15 amino acids. Germline V gene data show CDR1 as MNHNS and CDR2 as SASEGT. The CDR3 nucleotides are TGTGCCAGCAGTGAACAGCGGGGTAACTACAATGAGCAGTTCTTC. The encoded protein is CASSEQRGNYNEQFF.

This clone showed up just a few times. V and J are TRBV27 and TRBJ2-7, with D unresolved. The CDR3 runs 13 residues. CDR1 and CDR2 from the germline V gene are MNHEY and SMNVEV (reference sequence). V lost 3 bases to trimming and J lost 5 bases, with 11 bases between them. CDR3 sequence (DNA): TGTGCCAGCAGTTTCCGTCGGTTCCACGAGCAGTACTTC. Amino acids: CASSFRRFHEQYF.

As regards this clone: One end of the junction is discordant with germline, which a read error may explain. This sample also contains other DNA sequences that code for the same CDR3. The genes are TRBV7-9 and TRBJ1-4; TRBD1 matches at 9 bases. In germline, CDR1 is SEHNR, CDR2 FQNEAQ (reference sequence). The CDR3 runs to 14 residues. CDR3: CASSSWDREGKLFF. For the CDR3, the DNA is TGTGCTAGCAGCTCCTGGGACAGGGAGGGAAAACTGTTTTTT.

The genes are TRBV5-8 and TRBJ2-3; D remains ambiguous. This CDR3 has 15 amino acids. Germline lookup yields CDR1 SGHTS and CDR2 YDEGEE. V was trimmed by 2 bases and J by 1 base, leaving 11 bases between them. Written as DNA, the CDR3 is TGTGCCAGCAGCTTCTGGTCAGGCGGCACAGATACGCAGTATTTT. This encodes CASSFWSGGTDTQYF.

The chain uses TRBV29-1 and TRBJ2-7, with 8 nucleotides matching TRBD1. The CDR3 covers 13 residues. Germline V lookup: CDR1 SQVTM, CDR2 ANQGSEA. V lost 4 bases to trimming and J lost 1 base; unmatched junction nucleotides: 3. CDR3 protein: CSVVRQGSYEQYF. The CDR3, as DNA: TGCAGCGTTGTCCGACAGGGGTCCTACGAGCAGTACTTC.

The V call is TRBV6-5, the J call TRBJ1-1, with 10 bases matching TRBD1. This CDR3 spans 16 amino acids. V was clipped by 4 bases and J by 7 bases; unmatched bases: 12. Germline V gene sequence: CDR1 MNHEY, CDR2 SVGAGI. The CDR3 sequence is CASSSGQGSRFGEAFF. CDR3 nucleotide sequence: TGTGCCAGCAGTTCGGGACAGGGGTCTCGATTTGGTGAAGCTTTCTTT.

This chain links TRBV28 with TRBJ1-2, with unresolved D. Germline V gene data show CDR1 as MDHEN and CDR2 as SYDVKM. The CDR3 is 13 amino acids. Trimming pared 6 bases from V and 4 bases from J, leaving 12 bases between. CDR3 DNA sequence: TGTGCCAGCAGGGGGAGAAGGGTCTATGGCTACACCTTC. Protein product: CASRGRRVYGYTF.

CDR3 loop: CSVEDSGLREQYF. CDR3 DNA: TGCAGCGTTGAAGATAGCGGGTTACGCGAGCAGTACTTC. The rearrangement joins TRBV29-1 to TRBJ2-7; TRBD2 aligns across 7 bases. V trimming: 0 bases; J trimming: 6 bases; junction bases outside the gene matches: 5. Germline V lookup: CDR1 SQVTM, CDR2 ANQGSEA. There are 13 residues in the CDR3.

The chain uses TRBV19 and TRBJ1-2; the match to TRBD1 covers 9 bases. V dropped 4 bases and J dropped 4; count of bases not matched to a gene: 7. In germline, CDR1 is LNHDA, CDR2 SQIVND (reference sequence). The CDR3 sequence is 15 residues long. CDR3 sequence reads: CASSTTGGRSYGYTF. CDR3 nucleotide sequence: TGTGCCAGTAGTACAACAGGGGGCCGGAGCTATGGCTACACCTTC.

The chain employs TRBV20-1 and TRBJ1-6, with D perhaps matching TRBD1 (5 bases). There are 15 residues in the CDR3. The V and J ends lost 3 bases and 8 bases respectively, with 17 bases between them. Germline V CDR1 and CDR2: DFQATT, SNEGSKA (reference sequence). The CDR3 spells CSASRIVGGDSPLHF. CDR3 in DNA: TGCAGTGCTAGTAGGATTGTGGGGGGTGATTCACCCCTCCACTTT.

In its sample, this clone was seen a few times. This rearrangement joins TRBV19 to TRBJ2-1; TRBD2 might be the D (6 bases). V lost 3 bases, J lost 3 bases, and 18 bases lay in between. The CDR3 extends over 17 amino acids. CDR1 and CDR2 (germline): LNHDA, SQIVND (reference sequence). The DNA of the CDR3 is TGTGCCAGTAGTATGGGTCTAGCGCCGGGGAACTACAATGAGCAGTTCTTC. Encoded protein: CASSMGLAPGNYNEQFF.

This clone was detected a few times. The chain combines TRBV29-1 with TRBJ2-7; a weak D match, TRBD1 (6 bases). Trimming pared 6 bases from V and 2 bases from J, leaving 11 bases between. Looked up from germline, CDR1 is SQVTM and CDR2 is ANQGSEA. The CDR3 has 12 residues. CDR3 DNA sequence: TGCAGCGTGGAGGACAGACCCTACGAGCAGTACTTC. As protein: CSVEDRPYEQYF.

The J gene is TRBJ2-1, the V gene TRBV11-3; 12 bases align to TRBD2. V lost 6 bases, J lost 9 bases, and 15 bases stayed unmatched. This CDR3 has 17 residues. The germline gives CDR1 SGHNT, CDR2 YENEEA. CDR3 in amino acids: CASSPGATSGRGAEQFF. DNA of the CDR3: TGTGCCAGCAGTCCAGGTGCGACTAGCGGGAGAGGGGCTGAGCAGTTCTTC.

This clone was counted once. This CDR3 reads CASSEGASGDTQYF. CDR3 DNA sequence: TGTGCCAGCAGTGAAGGGGCCAGCGGGGATACGCAGTATTTT. The V and J genes are TRBV2 and TRBJ2-3; tentative D call: TRBD2 (6 bases). This CDR3 comprises 14 residues. V was shortened by 1 base and J by 6 bases, with 11 bases between the two germline ends. Germline V gene lookup returns CDR1 SNHLY and CDR2 FYNNEI.

The V and J genes are TRBV2 and TRBJ2-6; D unclear. The CDR3 consists of 14 residues. Germline V lookup: CDR1 SNHLY, CDR2 FYNNEI. V lost 4 bases, J lost 0 bases, and 4 bases lay in between. In nucleotides, the CDR3 is TGTGCCAGCAGTGGAGGCTCTGGGGCCAACGTCCTGACTTTC. Translating it yields CASSGGSGANVLTF.

The chain has TRBV20-1 and TRBJ2-7; 7 positions match TRBD1. There are 14 residues in the CDR3. The V gene's germline CDR1 is DFQATT and CDR2 SNEGSKA (reference sequence). V lost 3 bases, J lost 2 bases, and 7 bases stayed unmatched. CDR3 amino acids: CSASGRTGPYEQYF. The DNA for the CDR3 is TGCAGTGCTAGTGGGCGGACAGGTCCCTACGAGCAGTACTTC.

This sequence joins TRBV19 and TRBJ2-7; 15 bases agree with TRBD2. Germline-derived CDR1 and CDR2 are LNHDA and SQIVND (reference sequence). CDR3 length: 15 amino acids. The V gene end was trimmed by 3 bases and the J gene end by 3 bases; junction bases not matched to a gene: 0. CDR3 sequence: CASSMGLAGGYEQYF. CDR3 nucleotide sequence: TGTGCCAGTAGTATGGGACTAGCGGGAGGCTACGAGCAGTACTTC.